The next 21 T cell receptor beta chains were all read from a single sample in a study of T-cell memory formation after mild COVID-19. Each CDR3 protein is one row after TCRdb ran MiXCR on the 5' RACE reads. The sample has roughly 130,000 distinct CDR3 sequences; 15% to 20% are singletons. Sequenced input: PBMCs or a T cell subset sorted from them (not recorded which). These receptor sequences come from a man aged 18 to 30 who had mild COVID-19 (a few samples of this study predate the infection). Cell type and time point are not known.

The chain is built from TRBV6-6 and TRBJ2-3; a possible D gene is TRBD2 (7 bases). V gave up 5 bases and J gave up 4 bases, with 22 bases separating them. The V gene's germline CDR1 is MNHNY and CDR2 SVGAGI (reference sequence). This CDR3 region has 17 residues. CDR3 protein: CASSRLSGGQTADTQYF. CDR3 DNA: TGTGCCAGCAGTAGACTTTCGGGGGGCCAGACCGCAGATACGCAGTATTTT.

This clonotype was observed a handful of times. The rearrangement uses TRBV12-3 or TRBV12-4 and TRBJ2-5, with D possibly being TRBD2 (7 bases). V shed 3 bases and J shed 5 bases, with 16 bases lying between them. The CDR3 contains 15 residues. The CDR3 loop is CASSFRQGREETQYF. CDR3 in DNA: TGTGCCAGCAGTTTCAGGCAGGGGAGGGAGGAGACCCAGTACTTC.

The chain couples TRBV7-6 to TRBJ2-1; TRBD2 matches at 8 bases. Germline loops: CDR1 SGHVS, CDR2 FNYEAQ. CDR3 length equals 15 residues. The V gene end was trimmed by 5 bases and the J gene end by 6 bases; junction bases not matched to a gene: 9. The CDR3 spells CASSPRPAGGNEQFF. In DNA, the CDR3 is TGTGCCAGCAGCCCGCGTCCGGCGGGGGGCAATGAGCAGTTCTTC.

This clonotype was observed many times. The chain recombines TRBV5-1 with TRBJ2-1; D remains unclear. CDR1 is SGHRS and CDR2 is YFSETQ in the germline V gene. The CDR3 is made up of 13 amino acids. V lost 4 bases to trimming and J lost 8 bases, with 13 bases between them. The CDR3 DNA reads as TGCGCCAGCAGCCTCCTGACCTGGGATGAGCAGTTCTTC. It encodes CASSLLTWDEQFF.

In its sample, this clonotype was seen a few times. The V and J genes are TRBV12-3 or TRBV12-4 and TRBJ1-1; 9 bases align to TRBD1. The V segment lost 8 bases and the J segment 7 bases; nucleotides outside the gene matches: 11. This CDR3 contains 14 residues. CDR3 bases: TGTGCCAGCCAAAGGACAGGGGAAGCGGGTGAAGCTTTCTTT. Its translation is CASQRTGEAGEAFF.

This chain connects TRBV5-6 to TRBJ1-5; no clear D gene. V was trimmed by 4 bases and J by 3 bases, leaving 14 bases between them. Per germline, CDR1 SGHDT and CDR2 YYEEEE. The CDR3 runs 15 residues. CDR3 amino acids: CASSLRQAVNQPQHF. The CDR3, as DNA: TGTGCCAGCAGCCTTAGGCAGGCCGTCAATCAGCCCCAGCATTTT.

This clonotype has more than one count but fewer than ten. This chain links TRBV7-9 with TRBJ1-4; 7 bases line up with TRBD1. Unmatched junction bases numbered 9, after V lost 4 bases and J lost 4 bases. CDR1 is SEHNR, CDR2 FQNEAQ, per germline (reference sequence). CDR3 length equals 16 residues. The CDR3: CASSSTGALGNEKLFF. The DNA for the CDR3 is TGTGCCAGCAGCTCCACAGGGGCCCTGGGTAATGAAAAACTGTTTTTT.

This clonotype was picked up many times. J is TRBJ2-3 and V is TRBV7-6; D is perhaps TRBD2 (5 bases). V lost 6 bases to trimming and J lost 2 bases, with 9 bases between them. The germline CDR1 and CDR2 sequences are SGHVS and FNYEAQ. The CDR3 runs 13 residues. The chain's CDR3 is CASSRGYTDTQYF. The CDR3, as DNA: TGTGCCAGCAGTCGAGGGTACACAGATACGCAGTATTTT.

This chain joins TRBV12-3 or TRBV12-4 and TRBJ1-5; TRBD1 is a possible D gene (6 bases). The CDR3 totals 14 residues. The V end was cut by 4 bases, the J end by 7 bases, with 14 bases between. CDR3 residues: CASSSTGTGQPQHF. CDR3 DNA: TGTGCCAGCAGTTCTACAGGGACGGGACAGCCCCAGCATTTT.

The chain couples TRBV3-1 to TRBJ2-1; tentative D call: TRBD1 (6 bases). The CDR3 has 15 amino acids. The germline V gene has CDR1 LGHDT and CDR2 YNNKEL (reference sequence). V lost 4 bases and J lost 2, with 12 bases in between. CDR3 loop: CASSPRTVTYNEQFF. The CDR3 DNA is TGTGCCAGCAGCCCCCGGACAGTAACCTACAATGAGCAGTTCTTC.

A few counts support this clonotype. This chain joins TRBV12-3 or TRBV12-4 and TRBJ1-2; unclear D gene. Trimming took 3 bases from V and 8 from J, leaving 7 bases between them. CDR3 length: 11 residues. CDR3 nucleotide sequence: TGTGCCAGCAGTTTGGGTCGGGGCTACACCTTC. The encoded protein is CASSLGRGYTF.

The genes are TRBV18 and TRBJ1-2; 8 nucleotides line up with TRBD1. Germline values: CDR1 KGHSH, CDR2 LQKENI. The trim removed 3 bases at V and 7 bases at J, leaving 7 bases unmatched. This CDR3 region has 14 residues. CDR3 in amino acids: CASSPATGATGYTF. DNA of the CDR3: TGTGCCAGCTCACCCGCGACAGGGGCGACTGGCTACACCTTC.

This clonotype has just a few counts. The genes are TRBV7-2 and TRBJ1-4; 8 nucleotides match TRBD1. Germline V gene data show CDR1 as SGHTA and CDR2 as FQGNSA. The CDR3 has 12 amino acids. Trimming took 7 bases from V and 5 from J; bases not matched to a gene: 0. The CDR3 reads CASNRGNEKLFF. Written as DNA, the CDR3 is TGTGCCAGCAACAGGGGGAATGAAAAACTGTTTTTT.

This clonotype showed up just a few times. The gene calls are TRBV12-3 or TRBV12-4 and TRBJ1-1, with unresolved D. The CDR3 covers 13 residues. V lost 5 bases and J 0 bases, leaving 7 bases between the germline ends. The CDR3 DNA follows: TGTGCCAGCAGTCAGAACTTGAACACTGAAGCTTTCTTT. Residues: CASSQNLNTEAFF.

The rearrangement uses TRBV7-3 and TRBJ2-1, with 8 bases matching TRBD1. V lost 5 bases, J lost 1 base, and 4 bases stayed unmatched. The length of the CDR3 is 15 residues. CDR1 SGHTA and CDR2 FQGTGA come from the germline V gene. CDR3 DNA: TGTGCCAGCAGCACCTACAGGGGGTCCTACAATGAGCAGTTCTTC. Translated: CASSTYRGSYNEQFF.

This clonotype appeared a few times. The chain combines TRBV7-6 with TRBJ2-7; D not certain. The CDR3 has 16 residues. Per the germline V gene, CDR1 is SGHVS and CDR2 is FNYEAQ. Trimming left V 5 bases short and J 7 bases short, with 24 bases between. The CDR3 region has the DNA TGTGCCAGCAGCCCCACAGTACCCTCTTATGATAGAGAGCAGTACTTC. Its translation is CASSPTVPSYDREQYF.

J is TRBJ1-5 and V is TRBV5-5; D unresolved. V lost 4 bases, J lost 0 bases, and 11 bases lay in between. Per the germline V gene, CDR1 is SGHKS and CDR2 is YYEKEE (reference sequence). This CDR3 comprises 15 residues. The CDR3: CASSLLGRSNQPQHF. In nucleotides, the CDR3 is TGTGCCAGCAGCCTACTTGGACGTAGCAATCAGCCCCAGCATTTT.

The sample holds a few counts of this clonotype. The genes are TRBV6-5 and TRBJ2-7; unclear D gene. Germline V gene lookup returns CDR1 MNHEY and CDR2 SVGAGI. The CDR3 loop spans 15 amino acids. V lost 2 bases to trimming and J lost 3 bases, with 14 bases between them. CDR3 coding DNA: TGTGCCAGCAGTTACACTCAGGTGATAGGCTACGAGCAGTACTTC. It yields the protein CASSYTQVIGYEQYF.

There are a few counts of this clonotype. The chain couples TRBV5-6 to TRBJ1-2; D is perhaps TRBD1 (5 bases). Trimming shortened V by 7 bases and J by 4 bases, and 14 bases separated the two germline ends. From germline, CDR1 is SGHDT and CDR2 YYEEEE. The CDR3 runs to 13 residues. CDR3 nucleotides: TGTGCCAGCTCCCCCGGGGCCACCTATGGCTACACCTTC. Its translation is CASSPGATYGYTF.

This clonotype showed up many times. The chain couples TRBV18 to TRBJ2-2; tentatively, D is TRBD1 (6 bases). The length of the CDR3 is 15 residues. Germline CDR1 KGHSH, CDR2 LQKENI. Trimming left V 3 bases short and J 0 bases short, with 8 bases between. The CDR3 spells CASSPQGSNTGELFF. CDR3 nucleotide sequence: TGTGCCAGCTCACCTCAGGGGTCGAACACCGGGGAGCTGTTTTTT.

This clonotype was observed a handful of times. This chain links TRBV7-9 with TRBJ1-1, with D perhaps TRBD1 (5 bases). Germline values: CDR1 SEHNR, CDR2 FQNEAQ (reference sequence). The CDR3 length is 16 residues. The germline V and J ends were trimmed by 5 bases and 4 bases, with 20 bases remaining between them. The chain's CDR3 is CASSPSYTEGSTEAFF. The CDR3 region has the DNA TGTGCCAGCAGCCCGAGCTATACAGAGGGGAGCACTGAAGCTTTCTTT.